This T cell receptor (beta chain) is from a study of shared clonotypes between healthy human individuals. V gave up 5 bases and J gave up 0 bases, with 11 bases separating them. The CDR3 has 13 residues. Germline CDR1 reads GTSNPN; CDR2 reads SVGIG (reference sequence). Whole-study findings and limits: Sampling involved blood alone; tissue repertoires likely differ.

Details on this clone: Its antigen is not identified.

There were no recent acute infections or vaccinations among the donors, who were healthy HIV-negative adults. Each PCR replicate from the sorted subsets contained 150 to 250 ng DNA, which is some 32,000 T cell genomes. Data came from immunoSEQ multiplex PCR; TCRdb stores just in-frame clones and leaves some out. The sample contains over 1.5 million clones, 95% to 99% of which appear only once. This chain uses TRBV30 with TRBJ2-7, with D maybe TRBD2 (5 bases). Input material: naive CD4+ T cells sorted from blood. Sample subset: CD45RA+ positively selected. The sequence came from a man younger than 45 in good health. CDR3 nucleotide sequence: TGTGCCTGGTCCAGGAGGCCCTCCTACGAGCAGTACTTC. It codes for CAWSRRPSYEQYF.